This note documents a single T cell receptor (beta chain) sequence. Its antigen is unknown. Per the germline V gene, CDR1 is MNHNY and CDR2 is SVGAGI (reference sequence). The CDR3 is 14 residues long. After removal of 6 bases from V and 3 bases from J, the junction contained 3 bases not matched to a gene. The method was immunoSEQ multiplex PCR; TCRdb's version includes in-frame clones alone and lacks a portion of them. This table has approximately 12,000 clones, approximately 82% appearing once. This record comes from a study of graft-versus-host responses after intestinal transplantation. Study-level results: Recipient bone marrow held GvH clones, some seen earlier in ileum or blood.

The receptor was derived from a human patient who received an intestinal transplant, so some T cells may come from the graft donor. This specimen consisted of PBMCs, obtained around 120 days after transplant. The gene calls are TRBV6-6 and TRBJ1-5; 9 bases fit TRBD1. CDR3 region: CASRRTGDNQPQHF. In nucleotides, the CDR3 is TGTGCCAGCAGGAGGACAGGGGACAATCAGCCCCAGCATTTT.